This note documents a single T cell receptor (beta chain) sequence. Using immunoSEQ multiplex PCR, the repertoire was profiled, and TCRdb retains in-frame clones only, with some absent. Of 140,000 to 150,000 clones in the sample, roughly 88% are singletons; the top ten hold 6.5% to 9.5%. The junction had 10 bases not matched to a gene; V was cut back by 3 bases and J by 3 bases. The CDR3 loop spans 17 amino acids. Germline V gene sequence: CDR1 SGHVS, CDR2 FNYEAQ. This entry is derived from a study of blood T cell repertoires in COVID-19. About the study: Samples came from the United States, Italy and Spain, spanning acute and convalescent COVID-19. Sample material is recorded as cDNA or gDNA derived from T cells, B-cell-depleted T cells, or PBMCs.

The sequencing sample was made of peripheral blood. This receptor was taken from an older woman with COVID-19, enrolled during active disease. The genes are TRBV7-6 and TRBJ1-1; 10 nucleotides align to TRBD1. This chain's CDR3 is CASSFSRQGAYDTEAFF. The CDR3 bases are TGTGCCAGCAGCTTCTCGCGACAGGGGGCGTATGACACTGAAGCTTTCTTT.